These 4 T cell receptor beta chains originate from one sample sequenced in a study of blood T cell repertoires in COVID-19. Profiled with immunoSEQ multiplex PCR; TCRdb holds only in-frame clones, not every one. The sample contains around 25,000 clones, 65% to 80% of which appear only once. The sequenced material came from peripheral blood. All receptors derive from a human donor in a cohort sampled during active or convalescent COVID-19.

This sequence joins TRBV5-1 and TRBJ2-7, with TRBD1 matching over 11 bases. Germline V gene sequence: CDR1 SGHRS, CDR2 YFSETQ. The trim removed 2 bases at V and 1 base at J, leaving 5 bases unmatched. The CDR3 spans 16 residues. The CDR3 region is CASSLTGQGASYEQYF. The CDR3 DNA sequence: TGCGCCAGCAGCTTAACCGGACAGGGGGCTTCCTACGAGCAGTACTTC.

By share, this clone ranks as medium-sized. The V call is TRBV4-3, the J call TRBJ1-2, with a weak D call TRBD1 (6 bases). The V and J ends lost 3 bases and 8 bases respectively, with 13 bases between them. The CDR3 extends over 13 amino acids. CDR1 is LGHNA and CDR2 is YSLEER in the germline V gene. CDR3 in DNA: TGCGCCAGCAGCCAGGTACAGGGTCGGGGCTACACCTTC. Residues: CASSQVQGRGYTF.

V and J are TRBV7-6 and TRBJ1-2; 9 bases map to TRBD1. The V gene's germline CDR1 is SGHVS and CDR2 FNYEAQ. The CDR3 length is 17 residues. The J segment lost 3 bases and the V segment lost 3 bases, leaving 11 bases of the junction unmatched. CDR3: CASSLGTGISRDYGYTF. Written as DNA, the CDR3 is TGTGCCAGCAGCTTGGGGACAGGGATATCCCGTGACTATGGCTACACCTTC.

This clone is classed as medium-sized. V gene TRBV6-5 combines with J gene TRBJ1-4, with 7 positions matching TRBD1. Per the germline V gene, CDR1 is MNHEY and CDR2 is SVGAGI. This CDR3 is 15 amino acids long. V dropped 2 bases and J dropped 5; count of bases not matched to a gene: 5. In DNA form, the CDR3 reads TGTGCCAGCAGTTACGCGGGACAGTCGAATGAAAAACTGTTTTTT. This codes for CASSYAGQSNEKLFF.